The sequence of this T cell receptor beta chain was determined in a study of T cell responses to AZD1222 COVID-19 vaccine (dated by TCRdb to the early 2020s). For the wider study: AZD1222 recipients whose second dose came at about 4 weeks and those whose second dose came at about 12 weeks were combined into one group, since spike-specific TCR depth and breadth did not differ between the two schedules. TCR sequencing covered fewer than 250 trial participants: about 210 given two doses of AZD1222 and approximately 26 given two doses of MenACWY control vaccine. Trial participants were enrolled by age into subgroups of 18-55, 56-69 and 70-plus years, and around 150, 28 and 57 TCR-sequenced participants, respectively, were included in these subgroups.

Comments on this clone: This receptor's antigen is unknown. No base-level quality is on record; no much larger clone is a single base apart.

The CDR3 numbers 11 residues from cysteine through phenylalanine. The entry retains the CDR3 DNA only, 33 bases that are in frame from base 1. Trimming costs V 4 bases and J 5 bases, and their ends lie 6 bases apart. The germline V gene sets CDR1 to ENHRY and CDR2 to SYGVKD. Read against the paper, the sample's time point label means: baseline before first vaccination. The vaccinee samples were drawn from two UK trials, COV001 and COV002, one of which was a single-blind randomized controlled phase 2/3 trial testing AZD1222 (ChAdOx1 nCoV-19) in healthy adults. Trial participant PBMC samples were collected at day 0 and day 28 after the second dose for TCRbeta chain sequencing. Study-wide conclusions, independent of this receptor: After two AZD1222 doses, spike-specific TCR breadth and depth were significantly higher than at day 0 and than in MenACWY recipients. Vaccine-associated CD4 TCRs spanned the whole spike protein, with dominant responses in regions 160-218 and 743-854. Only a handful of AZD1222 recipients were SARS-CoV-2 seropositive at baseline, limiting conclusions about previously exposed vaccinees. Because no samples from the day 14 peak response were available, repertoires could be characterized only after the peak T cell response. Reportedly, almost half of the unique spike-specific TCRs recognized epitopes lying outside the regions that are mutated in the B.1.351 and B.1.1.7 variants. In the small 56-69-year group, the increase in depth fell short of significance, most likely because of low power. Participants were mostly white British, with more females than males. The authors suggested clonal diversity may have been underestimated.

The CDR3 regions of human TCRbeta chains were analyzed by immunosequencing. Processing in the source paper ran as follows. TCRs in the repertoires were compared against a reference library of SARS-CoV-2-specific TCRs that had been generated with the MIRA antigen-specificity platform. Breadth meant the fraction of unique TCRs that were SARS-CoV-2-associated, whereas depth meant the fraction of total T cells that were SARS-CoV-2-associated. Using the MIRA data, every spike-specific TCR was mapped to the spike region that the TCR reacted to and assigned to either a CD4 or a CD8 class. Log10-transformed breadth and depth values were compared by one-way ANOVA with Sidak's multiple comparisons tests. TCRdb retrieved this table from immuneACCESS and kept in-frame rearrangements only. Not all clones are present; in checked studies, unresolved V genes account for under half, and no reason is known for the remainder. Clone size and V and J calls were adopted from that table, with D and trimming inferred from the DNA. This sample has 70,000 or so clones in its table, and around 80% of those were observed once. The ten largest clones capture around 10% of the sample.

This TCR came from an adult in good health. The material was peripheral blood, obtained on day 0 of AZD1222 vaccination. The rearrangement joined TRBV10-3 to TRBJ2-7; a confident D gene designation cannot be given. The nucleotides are TGTGCCATCAGTGGGAGCGACGAGCAGTACTTC. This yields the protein CAISGSDEQYF.